These 23 T cell receptor beta chains were sequenced from one sample in a study of blood T cells in healthy people across ages. Using a J-beta primer mix together with a sample-barcoded 5' primer, a second PCR was run for about 6 to 12 cycles. TCRdb passed the 5' RACE reads through MiXCR, listing each CDR3 protein once. Found here are about 2 million distinct CDR3 sequences, roughly 50% of them singletons; the top ten hold around 2.1%. Specimen: blood. These receptor sequences come from a woman aged 40 to 50 in good health.

This chain links TRBV6-2 or TRBV6-3 with TRBJ1-5; 10 nucleotides match TRBD1. This CDR3 has 14 residues. The germline gives CDR1 MNHEY, CDR2 SVGEGT. Trimming removed 6 bases from V and 7 bases from J; junction bases left unmatched: 6. CDR3 amino acids: CASSTDRGRQPQHF. DNA for the CDR3: TGTGCCAGCAGCACGGACAGGGGGAGGCAGCCCCAGCATTTT.

This clonotype was seen more than once but under ten times. The chain carries TRBV6-2 or TRBV6-3 and TRBJ2-5, with D tentatively TRBD1 (6 bases). Germline V gives CDR1 MNHEY, CDR2 SVGEGT. V was shortened by 7 bases and J by 1 base, with 13 bases between the two germline ends. The CDR3 length is 14 residues. CDR3 DNA sequence: TGTGCCAGCACCCCGTGGACAGTCCAAGAGACCCAGTACTTC. It is translated as CASTPWTVQETQYF.

The table lists this clonotype with a count of one. This chain's CDR3 is CVCQQGDYEQYF. CDR3 DNA sequence: TGTGTGTGTCAACAGGGGGACTACGAGCAGTACTTC. V gene TRBV7-8 combines with J gene TRBJ2-7, with 8 bases aligning to TRBD1. The CDR3 extends over 12 amino acids. CDR1 is SGHVS and CDR2 is FQNEAQ in the germline V gene.

This clonotype was detected a few times. The V call is TRBV6-1, the J call TRBJ2-7; 9 nucleotides match TRBD1. After removal of 3 bases from V and 6 bases from J, the junction contained 3 bases not matched to a gene. Germline-derived CDR1 and CDR2 are MNHNS and SASEGT. The length of the CDR3 is 13 residues. In DNA form, the CDR3 reads TGTGCCAGCAGTGACGGGACAGGGCGCGAGCAGTACTTC. Its protein is CASSDGTGREQYF.

The chain carries TRBV18 and TRBJ2-1; 8 bases map to TRBD2. The CDR3 is made up of 14 amino acids. J was trimmed by 5 bases and V by 8 bases; bases with no gene match: 8. CDR1 is KGHSH and CDR2 is LQKENI in the germline V gene. CDR3 sequence: CASLTGLGNNEQFF. For the CDR3, the DNA is TGTGCCAGCCTCACGGGACTAGGTAACAATGAGCAGTTCTTC.

The CDR3 sequence: CASSSIGGTEAFF. Written as DNA, the CDR3 is TGTGCCAGCAGCTCGATAGGAGGTACTGAAGCTTTCTTT. The genes are TRBV14 and TRBJ1-1; D is undetermined. This CDR3 contains 13 residues. V lost 5 bases, J lost 5 bases, and 12 bases lay in between. Germline lookup yields CDR1 SGHDN and CDR2 FVKESK.

CDR3 region: CASSVGGQNYEQYF. The CDR3 DNA follows: TGTGCCAGCAGCGTCGGTGGACAGAACTACGAGCAGTACTTC. The chain employs TRBV9 and TRBJ2-4; D may be TRBD1 (6 bases). The closer fit of TRBJ2-7 to the DNA end suggests the J call may be wrong. The CDR3 extends over 14 amino acids. Germline values: CDR1 SGDLS, CDR2 YYNGEE.

This clonotype occurred a few times. This sequence joins TRBV10-3 and TRBJ2-7, with D perhaps assigned TRBD1 or TRBD2 (6 bases each). The CDR3 has 17 amino acids. Trimming took off 3 bases at V and 4 bases at J, with 22 bases between the two ends. CDR1 ENHRY and CDR2 SYGVKD come from the germline V gene. As DNA, the CDR3 is TGTGCCATCAGTGATGGGGGGCTACTAGGGGGGCAGTACGAGCAGTACTTC. Translated: CAISDGGLLGGQYEQYF.

V and J are TRBV7-2 and TRBJ2-1; D is possibly TRBD1 (5 bases). V dropped 2 bases and J dropped 7 bases, with 15 bases sitting between them. CDR1 SGHTA and CDR2 FQGNSA come from the germline V gene. The CDR3 sequence is 15 residues long. Written as DNA, the CDR3 is TGTGCCAGCAGCTTACTAGGGCTAAGGGGAAATGAGCAGTTCTTC. Encoded protein: CASSLLGLRGNEQFF.

This sequence joins TRBV12-3 or TRBV12-4 and TRBJ1-2; D unclear. Trimming removed 6 bases at V and 2 bases at J, with 10 bases between. The CDR3 spans 13 residues. CDR3 sequence: CASSSPENYGYTF. The CDR3 DNA reads TGTGCCAGCAGCTCACCAGAGAACTATGGCTACACCTTC.

The V gene is TRBV6-5, the J gene TRBJ1-2; D call uncertain. CDR1 and CDR2 (germline): MNHEY, SVGAGI. This CDR3 is built from 13 residues. The V gene lost 3 bases and the J gene lost 5 bases, with 10 bases spanning the gap. The CDR3 DNA is TGTGCCAGCAGTTATGACCAGGTTTATGGCTACACCTTC. Translating it yields CASSYDQVYGYTF.

This clonotype occurred a few times. The chain's CDR3 is CASSPTHTTVNYGYTF. Here the CDR3 DNA reads TGCGCCAGCAGCCCCACCCACACGACAGTGAACTATGGCTACACCTTC. The V and J genes are TRBV4-3 and TRBJ1-2, with a possible D match to TRBD1 (5 bases). CDR1 LGHNA and CDR2 YSLEER come from the germline V gene. Trimming pared 4 bases from V and 2 bases from J, leaving 17 bases between. This CDR3 comprises 16 residues.

The chain employs TRBV10-3 and TRBJ1-5; D is perhaps TRBD1 (6 bases). CDR1 is ENHRY and CDR2 is SYGVKD in the germline V gene. V lost 10 bases to trimming and J lost 3 bases, with 19 bases between them. The CDR3 covers 15 residues. The CDR3 region is CATTERGGTNQPQHF. The CDR3 DNA follows: TGTGCCACTACAGAGAGAGGGGGAACCAATCAGCCCCAGCATTTT.

In its sample, this clonotype was seen a few times. In nucleotides, the CDR3 is TGCAGTGCTAGAGCGGAGGCTGTGGACTCCTACGAGCAGTACTTC. Translating gives CSARAEAVDSYEQYF. The gene calls are TRBV20-1 and TRBJ2-7, with TRBD2 as a possible D gene (5 bases). With 1 base removed from V and 0 bases from J, the gap between germline ends came to 13 bases. The CDR3 covers 15 residues. Germline loops: CDR1 DFQATT, CDR2 SNEGSKA (reference sequence).

The V call is TRBV28, the J call TRBJ2-7, with 10 bases that match TRBD2. Germline loops: CDR1 MDHEN, CDR2 SYDVKM. The J segment lost 7 bases and the V segment lost 8 bases, leaving 11 bases of the junction unmatched. The CDR3 runs 14 residues. This chain's CDR3 is CASRKSSGGREQYF. DNA for the CDR3: TGTGCCAGCCGAAAGAGTAGCGGGGGGCGTGAGCAGTACTTC.

The chain carries TRBV7-9 and TRBJ1-4; D not resolved. V lost 5 bases, J lost 7 bases, and 14 bases lay in between. This CDR3 is built from 14 residues. Germline V gene lookup returns CDR1 SEHNR and CDR2 FQNEAQ (reference sequence). The CDR3 region has the DNA TGTGCCAGCAGCCCCCGGGAGGGTATTGAAAAACTGTTTTTT. This encodes CASSPREGIEKLFF.

This clonotype was seen repeatedly, ten times or more. The junction departs from the called germline gene at one end, perhaps through a read error. This sequence joins TRBV5-1 and TRBJ1-2, with 7 nucleotides matching TRBD1. This CDR3 has 13 residues. Germline V lookup: CDR1 SGHRS, CDR2 YFSETQ. This chain's CDR3 is CASSSTGNYGYTF. The CDR3 region has the DNA TGTGCCAGCAGTTCGACAGGGAACTATGGCTACACCTTC.

This clonotype was recorded a few times. V is TRBV5-1 and J is TRBJ2-7; maybe TRBD2 (5 bases). The CDR3 covers 15 residues. Trimming shortened V by 5 bases and J by 3 bases, and 18 bases separated the two germline ends. Germline loops: CDR1 SGHRS, CDR2 YFSETQ. CDR3 region: CASSPPRELNYEQYF. The CDR3 DNA follows: TGCGCCAGCAGTCCCCCTCGGGAACTTAACTACGAGCAGTACTTC.

This chain joins TRBV29-1 and TRBJ1-4; D remains ambiguous. The CDR3 extends over 13 amino acids. Germline assignment: CDR1 SQVTM and CDR2 ANQGSEA. The V end lost 7 bases, the J end lost 4 bases, and 13 bases lay between the germline ends. The CDR3 loop is CSAIQRINEKLFF. The CDR3 DNA sequence: TGCAGCGCTATACAGAGAATTAATGAAAAACTGTTTTTT.

As for this clonotype: Its ends do not fully match the called genes, so a read error is possible. This chain links TRBV10-1 with TRBJ2-3; 7 nucleotides line up with TRBD1. Per the germline V gene, CDR1 is WNHNN and CDR2 is SYGVQD (reference sequence). The CDR3 is 13 amino acids. CDR3 sequence reads: CASKGAVTDTQYF. CDR3 in DNA: TGTGCCAGCAAGGGGGCCGTGACAGATACGCAGTATTTT.

The J gene is TRBJ2-7, the V gene TRBV6-2 or TRBV6-3, with D tentatively TRBD1 (6 bases). The CDR3 runs to 13 residues. Germline CDR1 reads MNHEY; CDR2 reads SVGEGT. Trimming removed 6 bases from V and 6 bases from J, with 15 bases in between. The CDR3 coding sequence is TGTGCCAGCAGACCGGACAGAAGTGGCGAGCAGTACTTC. Its protein product is CASRPDRSGEQYF.

This clonotype has at least ten counts. The rearrangement uses TRBV5-1 and TRBJ2-1, with TRBD2 matching over 8 bases. The J segment lost 5 bases and the V segment lost 4 bases, leaving 5 bases of the junction unmatched. CDR1 is SGHRS, CDR2 YFSETQ, per germline. The CDR3 consists of 14 residues. This CDR3 is CASSTGRENNEQFF. In DNA form, the CDR3 reads TGCGCCAGCAGCACCGGGAGGGAGAACAATGAGCAGTTCTTC.

About this clonotype: At one of its ends the junction is not consistent with the germline gene, which may arise from a read error. This chain uses TRBV20-1 with TRBJ2-7; 8 bases map to TRBD2. Germline V gives CDR1 DFQATT, CDR2 SNEGSKA (reference sequence). The CDR3 covers 15 residues. CDR3 in amino acids: CSARGAGTSSYEQYF. Written as DNA, the CDR3 is TGCAGCGCTAGAGGTGCCGGGACTAGCTCCTACGAGCAGTACTTC.